This TCR beta chain comes out of a study of T cell repertoires in cytomegalovirus infection. MiXCR, run by TCRdb on the reads, gives a single entry per CDR3 protein. Here the sample spans 740,000 or so distinct CDR3 sequences, 35% being singletons. Specimen: PBMCs. This TCR derives from a human donor in good health (CMV status not recorded). Some clones in this sample may be carry-over from other donors' samples.

CDR3 sequence reads: CASSDNSGPGGSGNEQFF. In nucleotides, the CDR3 is TGTGCCAGCAGTGACAACTCCGGACCAGGGGGCTCGGGCAATGAGCAGTTCTTC. This sequence joins TRBV25-1 and TRBJ2-1; 8 bases map to TRBD1. The J segment lost 6 bases and the V segment lost 3 bases, leaving 16 bases of the junction unmatched. Per the germline V gene, CDR1 is MGHDK and CDR2 is SYGVNS. The CDR3 totals 18 residues.